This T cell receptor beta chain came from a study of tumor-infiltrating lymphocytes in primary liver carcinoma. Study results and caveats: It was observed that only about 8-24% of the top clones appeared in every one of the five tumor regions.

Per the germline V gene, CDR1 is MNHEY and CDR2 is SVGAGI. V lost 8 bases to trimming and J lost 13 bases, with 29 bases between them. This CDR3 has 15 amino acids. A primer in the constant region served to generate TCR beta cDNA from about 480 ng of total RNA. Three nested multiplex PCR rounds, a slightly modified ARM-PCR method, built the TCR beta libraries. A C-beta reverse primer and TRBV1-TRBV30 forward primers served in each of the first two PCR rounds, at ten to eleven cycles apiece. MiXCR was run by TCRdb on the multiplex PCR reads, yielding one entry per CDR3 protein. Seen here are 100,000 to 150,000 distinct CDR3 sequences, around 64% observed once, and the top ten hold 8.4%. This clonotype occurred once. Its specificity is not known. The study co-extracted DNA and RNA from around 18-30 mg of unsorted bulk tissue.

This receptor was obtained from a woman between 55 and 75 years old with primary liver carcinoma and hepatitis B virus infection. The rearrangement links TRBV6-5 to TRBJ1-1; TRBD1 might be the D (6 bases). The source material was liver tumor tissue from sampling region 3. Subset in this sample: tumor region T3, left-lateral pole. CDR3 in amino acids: CASGNEWAGETVVFF. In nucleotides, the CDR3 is TGTGCCAGCGGCAACGAGTGGGCAGGGGAAACTGTAGTTTTCTTT.